This TCR beta chain was recorded in a study of blood T cell repertoires in COVID-19. Study in general: Samples representing acute and convalescent COVID-19 were sourced from the United States, Italy and Spain. Sources were T cells, B-cell-depleted T cells, or PBMCs; the material itself was cDNA or gDNA.

Authors' data handling: Estimates of nucleated cell counts were drawn from the amplification of reference gene primers. The data were produced by immunoSEQ multiplex PCR, yet TCRdb's version contains in-frame clones alone and is incomplete. Clonal size and the V and J genes are those of that table, whereas D and trimming came from the DNA. The sample contains 150,000 to 200,000 clones, 84% of which appear only once. CDR3 size: 15 residues. Unmatched junction bases numbered 8, after V lost 5 bases and J lost 4 bases. Germline lookup yields CDR1 LGHDT and CDR2 YNNKEL (reference sequence). Seattle's enrolled individuals joined amid active infection and were then monitored longitudinally. This clone was seen only once.

This TCR came from a woman between 65 and 79 years old with COVID-19, enrolled during active disease. Material: peripheral blood. The rearrangement links TRBV3-1 (or the pseudogene TRBV3-2) to TRBJ2-5, with 9 bases matching TRBD1. The CDR3 nucleotides are TGTGCCAGCAGCAGAGGACAGGGGTTTCCAGAGACCCAGTACTTC. It is translated as CASSRGQGFPETQYF.